This TCR beta chain was captured by sequencing in a study of blood T cells in healthy people across ages. A note on this clonotype: What it binds is not known.

Overall study findings and caveats: Shifts in expanded clonotypes may have been confounded by donor CMV status, which was unknown.

The CDR3 totals 13 residues. In germline, CDR1 is LNHNV, CDR2 YYDKDF (reference sequence). V lost 0 bases and J lost 8, with 8 bases in between. The authors ran a second PCR of 7 to 11 cycles using a sample-barcoded 5' primer and a J-beta primer mix. Through a template-switch adaptor with 12 random nucleotides, each cDNA molecule received a tag. One entry per CDR3 protein results from TCRdb running MiXCR on the 5' RACE reads. The sample contains about 640,000 distinct CDR3 sequences, less than 45% of which appear only once. Donor samples were obtained from healthy Caucasian individuals from Russia, aged 6 to 90. Per sample, at least 5 micrograms of total RNA were extracted.

The receptor was isolated from a man older than 75 in good health. The V call is TRBV15, the J call TRBJ2-1; D gene unclear. The sequenced sample was blood. CDR3 coding DNA: TGTGCCACCAGCAGAGATCGTGGGTATGAGCAGTTCTTC. Amino acid sequence: CATSRDRGYEQFF.